The next 21 T cell receptor beta chains were all read from a single sample in a study of shared clonotypes between healthy human individuals. Assay used: immunoSEQ multiplex PCR; TCRdb lists only in-frame clones, some missing. There are 1 million to 1.3 million clones in the sample; about 80% occur only once, and more than 0.55% lies in the top ten. Material for sequencing was memory CD4+ T cells from PBMCs. The subset denotes: CD45RA-negative fraction. These receptors came from a man aged 18 to 29 in good health. Some clones in this sample may be carry-over from other donors' samples.

A word on this clone: Additional DNA sequences in this sample encode the identical CDR3. V and J are TRBV28 and TRBJ1-2, with D maybe TRBD1 (5 bases). The germline CDR1 and CDR2 sequences are MDHEN and SYDVKM. Trimming cost V 2 bases and J 8 bases, with 9 bases left between them. The CDR3 spans 12 residues. The CDR3 DNA is TGTGCCAGCAGTTTAGGGACGTACGGCTACACCTTC. It translates to CASSLGTYGYTF.

CDR3 loop: CASSITRGDTEAFF. CDR3 coding DNA: TGTGCCAGTAGTATAACGCGGGGGGACACTGAAGCTTTCTTT. The chain joins TRBV19 to TRBJ1-1; D may be TRBD1 (5 bases). The CDR3 consists of 14 residues. Germline V gives CDR1 LNHDA, CDR2 SQIVND (reference sequence). V gave up 2 bases and J gave up 3 bases, with 10 bases separating them.

The J gene is TRBJ2-5, the V gene TRBV7-7; TRBD2 might be the D (6 bases). The CDR3 sequence is 14 residues long. Trimming took off 2 bases at V and 5 bases at J, with 12 bases between the two ends. The germline CDR1 and CDR2 sequences are SSHAT and FNYEAQ (reference sequence). CDR3 DNA sequence: TGTGCCAGCAGCTTACGCGGAGGGGTGGAGACCCAGTACTTC. Protein product: CASSLRGGVETQYF. Filled out from reference TRBV7-7 and TRBJ2-5, the complete variable domain reads GAGVSQSPRYKVTKRGQDVTLRCDPISSHATLYWYQQALGQGPEFLTYFNYEAQPDKSGLPSDRFSAERPEGSISTLTIQRTEQRDSAMYRCASSLRGGVETQYFGPGTRLLVL.

The chain employs TRBV27 and TRBJ1-5; D call uncertain. Trimming removed 2 bases at V and 0 bases at J, with 8 bases between. Germline lookup yields CDR1 MNHEY and CDR2 SMNVEV (reference sequence). This CDR3 contains 15 residues. CDR3 coding DNA: TGTGCCAGCAGTTTACTAGGATTTAGCAATCAGCCCCAGCATTTT. Translated, it gives CASSLLGFSNQPQHF.

The chain recombines TRBV7-9 with TRBJ2-7; a possible D gene is TRBD1 (6 bases). Germline CDR1 is SEHNR and CDR2 is FQNEAQ (reference sequence). This CDR3 comprises 15 residues. The germline V and J ends were trimmed by 7 bases and 5 bases, with 21 bases remaining between them. CDR3 protein: CASTNPQGIRHEQYF. CDR3 DNA: TGTGCCAGCACCAATCCCCAGGGGATCCGGCACGAGCAGTACTTC.

The chain employs TRBV29-1 and TRBJ2-1, with 8 bases that match TRBD1. V trimming: 1 base; J trimming: 4 bases; junction bases outside the gene matches: 6. CDR1 and CDR2 (germline): SQVTM, ANQGSEA. CDR3 size: 15 residues. CDR3 DNA: TGCAGCGTTGAAGGTGGACAGGGATTTTACAATGAGCAGTTCTTC. Translating gives CSVEGGQGFYNEQFF.

The chain is built from TRBV28 and TRBJ2-1; either TRBD1 or TRBD2 may supply D (5 bases each). V lost 1 base to trimming and J lost 8 bases, with 18 bases between them. The CDR3 runs 16 residues. Germline V CDR1 and CDR2: MDHEN, SYDVKM. The CDR3 loop reads CASSLSVGRRSYEQFF. Here the CDR3 DNA reads TGTGCCAGCAGTTTATCCGTGGGACGCCGGAGTTATGAGCAGTTCTTC. Using reference TRBV28 and TRBJ2-1 for the parts outside the CDR3, the full variable domain is DVKVTQSSRYLVKRTGEKVFLECVQDMDHENMFWYRQDPGLGLRLIYFSYDVKMKEKGDIPEGYSVSREKKERFSLILESASTNQTSMYLCASSLSVGRRSYEQFFGPGTRLTVL.

The rearrangement uses TRBV11-2 and TRBJ1-1; D is undetermined. Trimming pared 5 bases from V and 2 bases from J, leaving 9 bases between. CDR1 SGHAT and CDR2 FQNNGV come from the germline V gene. This CDR3 has 13 amino acids. The CDR3 DNA sequence: TGTGCCAGCAGCCTCGAGAGAAACACTGAAGCTTTCTTT. Translation: CASSLERNTEAFF.

This clone has a handful of counts. The chain combines TRBV27 with TRBJ1-5; D unclear. CDR1 and CDR2 (germline): MNHEY, SMNVEV (reference sequence). The CDR3 extends over 13 amino acids. The V gene lost 7 bases and the J gene lost 2 bases, with 9 bases spanning the gap. The CDR3 DNA reads TGTGCCAGCAAGGGTAATCGCAATCAGCCCCAGCATTTT. Translated, it gives CASKGNRNQPQHF.

J is TRBJ2-7 and V is TRBV6-5; D is unclear. V was shortened by 2 bases and J by 0 bases, with 11 bases between the two germline ends. Germline lookup yields CDR1 MNHEY and CDR2 SVGAGI. This CDR3 spans 15 amino acids. CDR3: CASSYRGRGSYEQYF. The DNA of the CDR3 is TGTGCCAGCAGTTACCGCGGTAGAGGCTCCTACGAGCAGTACTTC.

The chain is built from TRBV7-2 and TRBJ1-5; TRBD1 aligns across 10 bases. CDR3 length: 15 amino acids. Germline V lookup: CDR1 SGHTA, CDR2 FQGNSA. The V segment lost 5 bases and the J segment 6 bases; nucleotides outside the gene matches: 7. The CDR3 loop is CASSGQGGLGQPQHF. The DNA of the CDR3 is TGTGCCAGCAGCGGACAGGGGGGGCTTGGTCAGCCCCAGCATTTT.

The J gene is TRBJ2-1, the V gene TRBV2; D is uncertain. Per the germline V gene, CDR1 is SNHLY and CDR2 is FYNNEI. Trimming left V 7 bases short and J 7 bases short, with 14 bases between. CDR3 size: 13 residues. In DNA, the CDR3 is TGTGCCAGCACCACCCTTGGTTGGAATGAGCAGTTCTTC. Protein product: CASTTLGWNEQFF.

With regard to this clone: This likely stems from a read error, as it lies one base from a far larger clone. The chain combines TRBV25-1 with TRBJ2-7, with a tentative D call TRBD2 (5 bases). The CDR3 extends over 12 amino acids. Per the germline V gene, CDR1 is MGHDK and CDR2 is SYGVNS. CDR3 residues: CVSSPWEREQYF. The CDR3, as DNA: TGTGTCAGCAGTCCATGGGAGCGAGAGCAGTACTTC.

J is TRBJ1-2 and V is TRBV25-1, with unresolved D. The germline V and J ends were trimmed by 5 bases and 8 bases, with 12 bases remaining between them. The CDR3 has 12 amino acids. Germline CDR1 reads MGHDK; CDR2 reads SYGVNS. The CDR3 here is CASSPGLYGYTF. Written as DNA, the CDR3 is TGTGCCAGCAGTCCCGGGTTATACGGCTACACCTTC.

The chain uses TRBV19 and TRBJ2-1; D possibly corresponds to TRBD1 (6 bases). Trimming removed 4 bases at V and 4 bases at J, with 8 bases between. CDR1 and CDR2 (germline): LNHDA, SQIVND (reference sequence). The CDR3 has 13 amino acids. CDR3 in amino acids: CASSRDNYNEQFF. The DNA for the CDR3 is TGTGCCAGTAGTAGGGACAATTACAATGAGCAGTTCTTC.

This chain links TRBV4-2 with TRBJ2-7, with 11 nucleotides matching TRBD2. The CDR3 length is 17 residues. Per germline, CDR1 LGHNA and CDR2 YNFKEQ. V trimming: 4 bases; J trimming: 3 bases; junction bases outside the gene matches: 11. CDR3 sequence reads: CASSPGATSGNFYEQYF. The DNA of the CDR3 is TGTGCCAGCAGCCCTGGAGCGACTAGCGGGAACTTCTACGAGCAGTACTTC.

The V gene is TRBV7-2, the J gene TRBJ2-3, with D possibly matching TRBD2 (6 bases). The CDR3 runs 15 residues. Germline-derived CDR1 and CDR2 are SGHTA and FQGNSA. The V gene lost 5 bases and the J gene lost 5 bases, with 17 bases spanning the gap. CDR3 loop: CASSPRLVVGDTQYF. As DNA, the CDR3 is TGTGCCAGCAGCCCTCGACTAGTCGTAGGAGATACGCAGTATTTT.

This clone is a singleton in its sample. This chain joins TRBV27 and TRBJ2-2, with 9 bases fitting TRBD1. The CDR3 runs 16 residues. CDR1 and CDR2 (germline): MNHEY, SMNVEV (reference sequence). Unmatched junction bases numbered 4, after V lost 2 bases and J lost 3 bases. Here the CDR3 DNA reads TGTGCCAGCAGTTTAACGGGACAGGGTTACACCGGGGAGCTGTTTTTT. It yields the protein CASSLTGQGYTGELFF.

The chain joins TRBV29-1 to TRBJ2-5; 10 nucleotides align to TRBD1. This CDR3 contains 15 residues. Germline assignment: CDR1 SQVTM and CDR2 ANQGSEA. After removal of 6 bases from V and 5 bases from J, the junction contained 12 bases not matched to a gene. CDR3 region: CSVVPTGGARETQYF. DNA of the CDR3: TGCAGCGTCGTCCCGACAGGGGGCGCGCGGGAGACCCAGTACTTC.

This chain uses TRBV7-2 with TRBJ2-5; 9 bases match TRBD2. The CDR3 contains 16 residues. Trimming took 3 bases from V and 1 from J; bases not matched to a gene: 6. Germline V gives CDR1 SGHTA, CDR2 FQGNSA. In nucleotides, the CDR3 is TGTGCCAGCAGCTTCGGGGCTAGCGGGACCCAAGAGACCCAGTACTTC. It encodes CASSFGASGTQETQYF. Variable domain in full (rest from reference TRBV7-2 and TRBJ2-5): GAGVSQSPSNKVTEKGKDVELRCDPISGHTALYWYRQSLGQGLEFLIYFQGNSAPDKSGLPSDRFSAERTGGSVSTLTIQRTQQEDSAVYLCASSFGASGTQETQYFGPGTRLLVL.

With respect to this clone: One base away lies a much larger clone, so this may be a sequencing read error. The same CDR3 also results from other DNA sequences found in this sample. CDR3 residues: CASSPVGDTQYF. CDR3 nucleotides: TGTGCCAGCAGCCCAGTAGGGGATACGCAGTATTTT. V gene TRBV7-9 combines with J gene TRBJ2-3; D remains ambiguous. V was clipped by 5 bases and J by 6 bases, with 9 bases between them. Germline values: CDR1 SEHNR, CDR2 FQNEAQ (reference sequence). CDR3 length: 12 amino acids.